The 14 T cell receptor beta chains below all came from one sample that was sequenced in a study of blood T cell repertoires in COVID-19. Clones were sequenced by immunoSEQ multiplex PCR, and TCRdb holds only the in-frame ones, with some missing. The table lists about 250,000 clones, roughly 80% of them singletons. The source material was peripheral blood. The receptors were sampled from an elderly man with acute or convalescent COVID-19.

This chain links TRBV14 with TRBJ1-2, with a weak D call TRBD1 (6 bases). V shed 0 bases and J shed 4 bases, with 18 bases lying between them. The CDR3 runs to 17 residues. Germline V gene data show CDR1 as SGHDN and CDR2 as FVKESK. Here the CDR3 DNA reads TGTGCCAGCAGCCAAGATCGAATCGGGGGGCGAGGCTATGGCTACACCTTC. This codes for CASSQDRIGGRGYGYTF.

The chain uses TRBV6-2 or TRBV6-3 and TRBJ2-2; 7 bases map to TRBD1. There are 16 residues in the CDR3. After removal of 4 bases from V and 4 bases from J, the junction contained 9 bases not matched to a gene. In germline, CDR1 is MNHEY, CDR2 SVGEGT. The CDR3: CASSSVRTGVTGELFF. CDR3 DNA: TGTGCCAGCAGTTCCGTCAGGACAGGAGTCACCGGGGAGCTGTTTTTT.

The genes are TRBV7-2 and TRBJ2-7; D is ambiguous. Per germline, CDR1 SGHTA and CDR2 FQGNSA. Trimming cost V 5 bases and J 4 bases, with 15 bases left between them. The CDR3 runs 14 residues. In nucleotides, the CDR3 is TGTGCCAGCAGCCTAGATCGGGTTAAGTACGAGCAGTACTTC. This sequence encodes CASSLDRVKYEQYF.

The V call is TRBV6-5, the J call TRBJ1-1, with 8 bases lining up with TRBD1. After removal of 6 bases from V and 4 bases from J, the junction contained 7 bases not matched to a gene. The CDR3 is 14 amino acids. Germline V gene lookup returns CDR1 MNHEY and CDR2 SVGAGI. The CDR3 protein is CASSSGGDGTEAFF. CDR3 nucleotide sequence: TGTGCCAGCAGCTCAGGGGGCGATGGCACTGAAGCTTTCTTT.

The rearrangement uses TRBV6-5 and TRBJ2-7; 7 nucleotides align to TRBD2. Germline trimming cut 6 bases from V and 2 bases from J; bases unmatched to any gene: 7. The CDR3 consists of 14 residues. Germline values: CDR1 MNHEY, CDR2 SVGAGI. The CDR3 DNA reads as TGTGCCAGCAGCCGGCGGGGGAAGGCCTACGAGCAGTACTTC. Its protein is CASSRRGKAYEQYF.

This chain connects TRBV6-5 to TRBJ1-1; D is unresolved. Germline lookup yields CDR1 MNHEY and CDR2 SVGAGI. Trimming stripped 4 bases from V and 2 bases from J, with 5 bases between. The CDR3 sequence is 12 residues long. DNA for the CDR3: TGTGCCAGCAGTTTCAGAAACACTGAAGCTTTCTTT. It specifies CASSFRNTEAFF.

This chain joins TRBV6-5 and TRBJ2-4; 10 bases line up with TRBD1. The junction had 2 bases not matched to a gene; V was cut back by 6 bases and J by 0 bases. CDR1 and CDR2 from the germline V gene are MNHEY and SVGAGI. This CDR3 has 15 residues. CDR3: CASSGTGVAKNIQYF. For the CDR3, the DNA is TGTGCCAGCAGCGGGACAGGGGTAGCCAAAAACATTCAGTACTTC.

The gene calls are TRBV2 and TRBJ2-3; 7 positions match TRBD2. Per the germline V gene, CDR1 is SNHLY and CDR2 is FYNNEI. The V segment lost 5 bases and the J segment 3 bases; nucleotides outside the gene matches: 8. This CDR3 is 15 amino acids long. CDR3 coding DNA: TGTGCCAGCAGTTTACTAGCGTCGGGAACAGATACGCAGTATTTT. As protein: CASSLLASGTDTQYF. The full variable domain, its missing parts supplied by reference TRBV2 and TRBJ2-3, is EPEVTQTPSHQVTQMGQEVILRCVPISNHLYFYWYRQILGQKVEFLVSFYNNEISEKSEIFDDQFSVERPDGSNFTLKIRSTKLEDSAMYFCASSLLASGTDTQYFGPGTRLTVL.

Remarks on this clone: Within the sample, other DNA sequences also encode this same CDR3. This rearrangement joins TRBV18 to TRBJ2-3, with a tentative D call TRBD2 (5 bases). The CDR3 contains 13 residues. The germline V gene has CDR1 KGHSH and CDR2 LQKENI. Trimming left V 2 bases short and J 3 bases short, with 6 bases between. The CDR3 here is CASSPRRTDTQYF. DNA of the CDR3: TGTGCCAGCTCACCAAGGAGGACAGATACGCAGTATTTT.

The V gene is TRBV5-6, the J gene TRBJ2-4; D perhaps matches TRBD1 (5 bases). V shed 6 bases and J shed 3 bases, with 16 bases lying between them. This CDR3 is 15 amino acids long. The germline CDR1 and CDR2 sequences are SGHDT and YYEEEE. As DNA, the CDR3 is TGTGCCAGCACCTCAGGGCTGGTCGGCAAAAACATTCAGTACTTC. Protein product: CASTSGLVGKNIQYF.

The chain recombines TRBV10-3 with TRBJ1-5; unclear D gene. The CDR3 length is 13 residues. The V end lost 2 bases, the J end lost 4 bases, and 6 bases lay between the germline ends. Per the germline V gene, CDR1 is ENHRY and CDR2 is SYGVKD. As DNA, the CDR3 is TGTGCCATCAGTGAGAGTCAGAATCAGCCCCAGCATTTT. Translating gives CAISESQNQPQHF.

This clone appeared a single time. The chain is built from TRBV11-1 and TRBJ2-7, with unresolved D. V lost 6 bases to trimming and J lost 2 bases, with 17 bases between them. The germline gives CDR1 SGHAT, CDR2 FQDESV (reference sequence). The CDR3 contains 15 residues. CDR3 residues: CASSYAPAIAYEQYF. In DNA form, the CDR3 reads TGTGCCAGCAGTTACGCTCCAGCGATCGCCTACGAGCAGTACTTC.

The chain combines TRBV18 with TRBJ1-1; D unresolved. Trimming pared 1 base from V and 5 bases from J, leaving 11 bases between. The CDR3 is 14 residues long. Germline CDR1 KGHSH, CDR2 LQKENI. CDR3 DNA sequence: TGTGCCAGCTCACCACAAGCACTCAATACTGAAGCTTTCTTT. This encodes CASSPQALNTEAFF.

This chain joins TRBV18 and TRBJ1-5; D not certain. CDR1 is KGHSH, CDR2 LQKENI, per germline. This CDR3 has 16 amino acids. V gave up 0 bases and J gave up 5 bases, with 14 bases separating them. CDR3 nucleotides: TGTGCCAGCTCACCACCGGGGAGGGCACGCGATCAGCCCCAGCATTTT. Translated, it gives CASSPPGRARDQPQHF.